This T cell receptor (beta chain) appears in the sequencing data of a study of T cells in Graves' hyperthyroidism and ophthalmopathy. What was amplified from RNA transcripts were TCR beta CDR3 regions. During a first-round RT-PCR of the TCR CDR3, the HTBI primer set was used. MiXCR, run by TCRdb on the multiplex PCR reads, gives a single entry per CDR3 protein. The sample comprises around 490,000 distinct CDR3 sequences, roughly 21% of which are singletons, and 45% to 50% rests with the top ten. Germline CDR1 DFQATT, CDR2 SNEGSKA (reference sequence). This CDR3 is 15 amino acids long. V was clipped by 5 bases and J by 5 bases, with 16 bases between them.

The source is a man aged 40-49 years with Graves' ophthalmopathy. Sample: blood. The gene calls are TRBV20-1 and TRBJ1-6; maybe TRBD1 (5 bases). The CDR3 here is CSAPDPGGNNSPLHF. In DNA form, the CDR3 reads TGCAGTGCTCCAGACCCCGGGGGGAATAATTCACCCCTCCACTTT.